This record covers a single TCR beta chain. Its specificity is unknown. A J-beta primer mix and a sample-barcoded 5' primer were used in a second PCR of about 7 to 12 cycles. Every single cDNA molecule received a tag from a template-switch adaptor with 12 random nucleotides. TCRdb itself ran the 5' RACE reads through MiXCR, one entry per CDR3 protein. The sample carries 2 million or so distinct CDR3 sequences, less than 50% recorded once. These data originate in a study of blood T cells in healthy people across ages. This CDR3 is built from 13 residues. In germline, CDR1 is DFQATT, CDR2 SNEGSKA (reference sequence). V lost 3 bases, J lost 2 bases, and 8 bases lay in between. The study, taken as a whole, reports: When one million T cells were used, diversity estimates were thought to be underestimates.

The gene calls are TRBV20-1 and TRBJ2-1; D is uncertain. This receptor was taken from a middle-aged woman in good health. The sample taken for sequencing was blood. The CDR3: CSASRDPYNEQFF. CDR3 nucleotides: TGCAGTGCTAGCCGCGATCCCTACAATGAGCAGTTCTTC.